Listed below are T cell receptor beta chains from one sample, sequenced in a study of blood T cells in healthy people across ages. From the 5' RACE reads, TCRdb called clonotypes with MiXCR, one entry per CDR3 protein. The sample carries more than 550,000 distinct CDR3 sequences, over 20% recorded once. Sequences were obtained from blood. These receptors were taken from a man between 70 and 80 years old in good health. The conserved cysteine and the conserved F or W are not part of the CDR3 here.

>14|TRBV4-1|TRBJ2-3
ASSQGSRRSTDTQY
>13|TRBV7-9|TRBJ1-1
ASSQGPYPNTEAF
>12|TRBV6-4|TRBJ1-6
ASSRTGGRSPLH
>10|TRBV12-3/TRBV12-4|TRBJ2-3
ASSFIKYTQY
>14|TRBV7-9|TRBJ2-3
ASTLPRTSGTNTQY
>13|TRBV29-1|TRBJ2-3
SVGIRRGGWDTQY
>13|TRBV6-5|TRBJ2-3
ASSSGLTSTDTQY
>13|TRBV4-1|TRBJ2-5
ASSQEGRLAGRQY
>10|TRBV12-3/TRBV12-4|TRBJ1-2
ASSWGGYGYT
>11|TRBV5-1|TRBJ2-3
ASVEQEADTQY
>12|TRBV6-1|TRBJ1-1
ASSSTRANTEAF
>10|TRBV24-1|.
ATGSSAETQY
>12|TRBV5-1|TRBJ2-5
ASSVGTIKETQY
>14|TRBV29-1|TRBJ2-4
SVSLAGGPAKNIQY
>12|TRBV3-1|TRBJ2-1
ASSQEGAAFSQF
>13|TRBV18|TRBJ2-7
ASSPRQGTAYEQY
>10|TRBV28|TRBJ1-2
ASSGAYRGYT
>12|TRBV12-3/TRBV12-4|TRBJ1-5
ASSLDRARQPQH
>7|TRBV18|TRBJ2-1
ARPNEQF
>12|TRBV6-5|TRBJ1-1
ASSYGTAGTEAF
>12|TRBV20-1|TRBJ1-6
SAIWTGDNSPLH
>12|TRBV13|TRBJ1-4
ASSHRQGGEKLF
>12|TRBV5-1|TRBJ2-3
ASSPRAEADTQY
>13|TRBV18|TRBJ2-2
ASSRLEGNTGELF
>12|TRBV29-1|TRBJ1-1
SVAQPERNTEAF
>9|TRBV7-9|TRBJ1-1
AGLLGLLAF
>10|TRBV12-3/TRBV12-4|TRBJ1-3
ASSWDRGTIY
>15|TRBV7-2|TRBJ2-3
ASSLTLAGGGTDTQY
>13|TRBV12-3/TRBV12-4|TRBJ2-1
ASSLRTSGHNEQF
>11|TRBV5-1|TRBJ1-2
ASSLVEGLGYT
>14|TRBV12-3/TRBV12-4|TRBJ2-1
ASSSWRVSSYNEQF
>12|TRBV27|TRBJ1-6
ASSLRGRNSPLH
>12|TRBV9|TRBJ2-5
ASSARGFQETQY
>11|TRBV3-1|TRBJ2-1
ASSRGRDNEQF
>17|TRBV14|TRBJ2-5
ASSQGRTSGGINQETQY
>13|TRBV27|TRBJ2-2
ASSLSGVRTGELF
>12|TRBV29-1|TRBJ2-2
SVNRGAVAGELF
>12|TRBV12-3/TRBV12-4|TRBJ2-7
ASRRDSSSYEQY
>12|TRBV7-2|TRBJ1-1
ASSAGGEVGEAF
>14|TRBV7-3|TRBJ2-3
ASSLVPAGAGDTQY
>13|TRBV11-2|.
ASNLDGQLQETQY
>13|TRBV7-8|TRBJ1-1
ASSLGMGGNTEAF
>13|TRBV6-2/TRBV6-3|TRBJ1-1
ASIWGGRLNTEAF
>13|TRBV7-6|TRBJ2-1
ASSSRTRLNNEQF
>15|TRBV7-8|TRBJ1-1
ASSSPRKAIMNTEAF
>13|TRBV12-3/TRBV12-4|TRBJ1-2
ASSYDSGLGYGYT
>13|TRBV7-8|TRBJ2-7
ASSLATSGGFEQY
>12|TRBV10-3|TRBJ2-7
AISRSGATYEQY
>14|TRBV27|TRBJ2-3
ASSLRLGGPRDTQY
>10|TRBV12-5|TRBJ2-1
ASGLGHNEQF
>14|TRBV7-9|TRBJ1-4
ASSLGWGPPPEKLF
>14|TRBV21-1|TRBJ2-5
ASSKPQRRAQETQY
>13|TRBV12-3/TRBV12-4|TRBJ2-1
ASSLSMGPYNEQF
>12|TRBV6-6|TRBJ2-5
ASRDGGTQETQY
>12|TRBV20-1|TRBJ2-2
SAPKEGQTGELF
>13|TRBV12-3/TRBV12-4|TRBJ2-1
ASSFGGGSYNEQF
>12|TRBV6-2/TRBV6-3|TRBJ1-2
ASSIPGTEDRYT
>14|TRBV7-9|TRBJ2-1
ASGGMGGSSYNEQF
>10|TRBV7-9|TRBJ2-1
ASSPLSNEQF
>13|TRBV6-1|TRBJ2-3
ASRIAGPITDTQY